This TCR beta chain was documented in a study of T-cell memory formation after mild COVID-19. Findings and caveats of the study: Among clones peaking at day 37 in the second wave, SARS-CoV-2 specificity remained unconfirmed. CD4/CD8 balance characterized clones contracting day 15 to 85, and CD4+ skew characterized later expanders. Largely, contracting CD4+ clones fell within CM and EM, and contracting CD8+ clones within EMRA.

CDR3 length: 12 amino acids. Germline CDR1 is SQVTM and CDR2 is ANQGSEA. TCRdb used MiXCR to reprocess the 5' RACE reads, holding one entry per CDR3 protein. This sample has 180,000 or so distinct CDR3 sequences, with 11% found just once. The sample holds a few counts of this clonotype. Its antigen is undetermined. The chain carries TRBV29-1 and TRBJ2-1, with no clear D. This receptor was obtained from a man aged 18-30 years who had mild COVID-19 (a few samples of this study predate the infection). Cell type and time point are not known. Sequencing input: PBMCs or a T cell subset sorted from them (not recorded which). The CDR3 loop is CGATVQDNEQFF. CDR3 in DNA: TGCGGAGCGACTGTTCAGGACAATGAGCAGTTCTTC.